This T cell receptor beta chain was profiled in a study of OX40 agonist ivuxolimab in advanced cancers. Study details: Ivuxolimab is a fully human IgG2 antibody that activates OX40 (CD134).

Assay: immunoSEQ multiplex PCR; the TCRdb copy retains only in-frame clones and omits some. Found here are about 16,000 clones, 80% to 90% of them singletons; the top ten hold over 60%. The CDR3 has 16 amino acids. CDR1 and CDR2 (germline): LGHNA, YSLEER. J was trimmed by 1 base and V by 2 bases; bases with no gene match: 3. The V call is TRBV4-3, the J call TRBJ2-3; TRBD1 matches at 10 bases. This sequence was found in an adult with an advanced solid tumor such as melanoma, head and neck, liver or kidney cancer. The sequencing used CD4+ or CD8+ T cells sorted from blood, collected in a trial of the OX40 agonist ivuxolimab. In nucleotides, the CDR3 is TGCGCCAGCAGCCAATACGGACAGGGGGGCACAGATACGCAGTATTTT. This gives the protein CASSQYGQGGTDTQYF.